A selection of T cell receptor beta chains follows, all from one sample in a study of a mutant IDH1 vaccine in newly diagnosed glioma. These receptors are not linked to any known antigen. Profiling relied on immunoSEQ multiplex PCR, and the TCRdb table lists in-frame clones only, not all of them. The sample carries 70,000 to 90,000 clones, roughly 90% recorded once. The sample was PBMCs, taken from a glioma patient whose treatment included an IDH1 peptide vaccine. The receptor source for this set is a woman aged 50 to 60 with glioma. CDR3s include the opening cysteine and the closing phenylalanine or tryptophan. The order of the fields is J gene, D gene, clone size, V gene, CDR3 DNA, CDR3 protein. A D gene is named only where the DNA matches it firmly. Not all rows give a size; the values are once, few, many and, for expanded clones, a class.

TRBJ1-1 | . | . | TRBV29-1 | TGCAGCGTTAACGAGGGGAGGACTGAAGCTTTCTTT | CSVNEGRTEAFF
TRBJ2-5 | TRBD2 | once | TRBV7-2 | TGTGCCAGCAGCTTAGCGGCCGGGGGGGAGACCCAGTACTTC | CASSLAAGGETQYF
TRBJ1-2 | TRBD1 | . | TRBV5-1 | TGCGCCAGCAGCTTGGTTACAGGGGGCCACTATGGCTACACCTTC | CASSLVTGGHYGYTF
TRBJ2-7 | . | . | TRBV30 | TGTGCCTGGAGTGTACTTCTGGTCCCCTACGAGCAGTACTTC | CAWSVLLVPYEQYF
TRBJ2-1 | . | . | TRBV6-5 | TGTGCCAGCAGTTGGACAACCAGGGTTCATGAGCAGTTCTTC | CASSWTTRVHEQFF
TRBJ2-7 | . | . | TRBV5-1 | TGCGCCAGCAGTGTTGGGCCCAACTACGAGCAGTACTTC | CASSVGPNYEQYF
TRBJ1-3 | . | . | TRBV7-8 | TGTGCCAGCAGCTTAGGACGGGCGGGTGGAAACACCATATATTTT | CASSLGRAGGNTIYF
TRBJ2-7 | TRBD2 | . | TRBV9 | TGTGCCAGCAGCGTATGTAATGGTAGCGGGATCGTTCTCTACGAGCAGTACTTC | CASSVCNGSGIVLYEQYF
TRBJ2-2 | . | . | TRBV29-1 | TGCAGCGTCGCAGAATGGCAGGGAGGCACCGGGGAGCTGTTTTTT | CSVAEWQGGTGELFF
TRBJ1-2 | TRBD1 | . | TRBV4-2 | TGTGCCAGCAGCCCCAGACAGGGCAGCTCCTCTATCTATGGCTACACCTTC | CASSPRQGSSSIYGYTF
TRBJ1-4 | . | . | TRBV5-1 | TGCGCCAGCAGCTTAACAGGGACTAATGAAAAACTGTTTTTT | CASSLTGTNEKLFF
TRBJ2-7 | TRBD2 | . | TRBV19 | TGTGCCAGTGCCCCGGGGGGGAGCGAGCAGTACTTC | CASAPGGSEQYF
TRBJ1-5 | . | . | TRBV18 | TGTGCCAGCTCACCTGGGGATGGGATACAGCCCCAGCATTTT | CASSPGDGIQPQHF
TRBJ1-4 | . | . | TRBV18 | TGTGCCAGCTCACCCGGGACGGCGGCAACTAATGAAAAACTGTTTTTT | CASSPGTAATNEKLFF
TRBJ2-3 | TRBD2 | . | TRBV29-1 | TGCAGCGTTCTACTAGCGGGAGTTCATACGCAGTATTTT | CSVLLAGVHTQYF
TRBJ2-7 | TRBD1 | . | TRBV28 | TGTGCCAGCGTCGACTCGACAGGGGATCCCTTCGAGCAGTACTTC | CASVDSTGDPFEQYF
TRBJ2-1 | . | . | TRBV6-6 | TGTGCCAGCAGCCTCCCAGGGGAGCAGTTCTTC | CASSLPGEQFF
TRBJ1-2 | . | once | TRBV6-6 | TGTGCCAGCAGTCATCTCACTGCAACTGATGGCTACACCTTC | CASSHLTATDGYTF
TRBJ2-7 | TRBD2 | . | TRBV7-2 | TGTGCCAGCAGCTTGGAGCGGGGGTACTCCTACGAGCAGTACTTC | CASSLERGYSYEQYF
TRBJ2-1 | . | . | TRBV5-4 | TGTGCCAGCAGCCCCGACCAAAGGACCGCTGAGCAGTTCTTC | CASSPDQRTAEQFF
TRBJ2-5 | . | . | TRBV5-3 | TGTGCCAGAAGCTTGGGGCTAGCAGAGACCCAGTACTTC | CARSLGLAETQYF
TRBJ1-1 | . | . | TRBV7-9 | TGTGCCAGCAGCTTAGACCGAGACACTGAAGCTTTCTTT | CASSLDRDTEAFF
TRBJ1-2 | TRBD1 | . | TRBV29-1 | TGCAGCGCTAGCCGGGACAGAACCTATGGCTACACCTTC | CSASRDRTYGYTF
TRBJ1-2 | . | once | TRBV7-9 | TGTGCCAGCAGCGGGGGCTTAGGCGGCTACACCTTC | CASSGGLGGYTF
TRBJ2-1 | TRBD2 | . | TRBV11-2 | TGTGCCAGCAGCTTCCTAGCGGGAGTAAACAATGAGCAGTTCTTC | CASSFLAGVNNEQFF
TRBJ1-6 | . | . | TRBV30 | TGTGCCTGGAGTCCACGTCTGGGCGGCAATTCACCCCTCCACTTT | CAWSPRLGGNSPLHF
TRBJ2-5 | . | . | TRBV5-1 | TGCGCCAGCAGCTTTAAATCCAACCAAGAGACCCAGTACTTC | CASSFKSNQETQYF
TRBJ2-2 | . | . | TRBV4-1 | TGCGCCAGCACCGGGGAGCTGTTTTTT | CASTGELFF
TRBJ2-7 | . | . | TRBV6-1 | TGTGCCAGCAGTGAAGAAGCGGGTAGCTCCTACGAGCAGTACTTC | CASSEEAGSSYEQYF
TRBJ1-2 | . | . | TRBV6-1 | TGTGCCAGCAGTGAAGCTTTGAACAACTATGGCTACACCTTC | CASSEALNNYGYTF